The entry below gives a single T cell receptor (beta chain) sequence along with its context. What this receptor recognizes is not known. Base quality data are lacking; no much larger clone is found one base away. CDR1 MNHEY and CDR2 SVGAGI are derived from the germline V gene. Trimming accounts for 2 bases at V and 4 bases at J, while the number of junction bases matched to no gene is 3. Reading from cysteine to phenylalanine, the CDR3 counts 15 amino acids. The sequence is cut down to CDR3 DNA, 45 bases in frame from base 1. Taken with the paper, the label for treatment or condition translates to: around 19 received Ad26.COV2.S at low or high dose, single or two shots; 5 received placebo; per-sample allocation not given. Repertoires of vaccine and placebo recipients were sequenced from samples collected on day 63 after the first injection. Between 29 July and 7 August 2020, Cohort 1b enrolled 25 adults aged 18-55 years at one site in Boston, USA. Ad26.COV2.S consisted of a replication-incompetent adenovirus type 26 vector by which a prefusion-stabilized SARS-CoV-2 spike protein from the original Wuhan strain was expressed.

This sample is drawn from a study of Ad26.COV2.S vaccination and SARS-CoV-2 variants (dated by TCRdb to the early 2020s). Broadly, across the study: Vaccine-arm donors were drawn from COV1001, a multicentre, randomized, double-blind, placebo-controlled phase I-IIa trial of Ad26.COV2.S in healthy adults. Investigators remained blinded to trial group allocation during experiments and outcome assessment. Trial participants were randomized into five groups of five: low-dose or high-dose Ad26.COV2.S given once or twice, or placebo on both occasions. Dosing of Ad26.COV2.S was intramuscular, at either 5x10^10 or 1x10^11 viral particles, delivered as one shot or as two shots spaced 56 days apart. The TCR-sequenced set comprised around 30 samples: approximately 20 Ad26.COV2.S vaccine recipients, 5 placebo recipients and 8 SARS-CoV-2 convalescent individuals. TCRbeta repertoire sequencing was used to assess the specificity and breadth of SARS-CoV-2-reactive T cell receptors after Ad26.COV2.S vaccination. Study-wide findings and limitations: Vaccine and placebo recipients had comparable non-spike TCR breadth, which fits with the vaccine containing only spike. The authors noted that the TCR breadth and depth analyses may have underestimated total T cell responses. After vaccination, spike-specific CD8+ and CD4+ T cell responses were reported to show substantial breadth. Higher spike-specific TCR breadth was observed in Ad26.COV2.S recipients than in placebo recipients (P = 0.0014). The study was not powered to compare responses between vaccine doses or regimens.

The immunoSEQ Assay was the method used to sequence TCRbeta CDR3 regions. After extraction, genomic DNA underwent amplification by bias-controlled multiplex PCR, followed by high-throughput sequencing. The source study handled its data this way. To quantify the absolute abundance of every unique TCRbeta CDR3 region, sequences were collapsed and filtered. T cell fraction was estimated by normalizing TCRbeta template counts to usable DNA, which was measured by amplifying reference genes present in all nucleated cells. Repertoire TCRs were annotated as SARS-CoV-2-specific by exact matching of V gene, CDR3 amino acid sequence and J gene to a known reactive TCR set. The reference SARS-CoV-2 TCR set was obtained from MIRA and was filtered for enrichment in COVID-19-positive ImmuneCODE repertoires, whereby public or cross-reactive TCRs were removed. Using the MIRA antigens, annotated TCRs were further analysed by specific ORF or by position within an ORF. Depth was the summed frequency of annotated unique rearrangements, while breadth was defined as annotated unique rearrangements over total unique productive rearrangements. Two-sided Wilcoxon rank-sum tests were applied when comparing TCR breadth between groups. This immuneACCESS table, as held by TCRdb, lists in-frame sequences with V and J called but not all clones. Of the missing ones, under half trace to an unresolved V gene in checked studies; the others have no known cause. D and trimming were read from the DNA, whereas the V and J calls and clone size are those reported in that table. The sample table shows 400,000 or so clones, and roughly nine tenths are seen once. More than 3% of the sample rests with the top ten.

The sequencing used peripheral blood, collected in a trial of Ad26.COV2.S vaccine versus placebo. This chain joins TRBV6-5 to TRBJ2-3; 10 bases in between match TRBD2. This TCR was sampled from a person aged 18 to 65 who received the Ad26.COV2.S COVID-19 vaccine or a placebo. The nucleotides read TGTGCCAGCAGTTACCCAAGCGGGGGGGCAGATACGCAGTATTTT. This encodes CASSYPSGGADTQYF.